What follows are 13 T cell receptor beta chains derived from one specimen sequenced in a study of shared clonotypes between healthy human individuals. The method was immunoSEQ multiplex PCR; TCRdb's version includes in-frame clones alone and lacks a portion of them. The sample has around 2.1 million clones; approximately 95% are singletons. Sequenced sample: naive CD4+ T cells sorted from blood. Described subset: CD45RA+ positively selected. The origin of the receptors is a man in his late teens or twenties in good health.

The J gene is TRBJ2-5, the V gene TRBV6-1, with 8 bases matching TRBD1. Germline trimming cut 1 base from V and 6 bases from J; bases unmatched to any gene: 4. Germline CDR1 MNHNS, CDR2 SASEGT. The length of the CDR3 is 14 residues. CDR3 sequence reads: CASSEGTGYKTQYF. The CDR3 DNA sequence: TGTGCCAGCAGTGAAGGGACAGGGTACAAGACCCAGTACTTC.

The chain employs TRBV25-1 and TRBJ2-1; D is ambiguous. V was cut by 3 bases and J by 4 bases, with 13 bases left in between. The CDR3 length is 15 residues. CDR1 and CDR2 (germline): MGHDK, SYGVNS. The CDR3 DNA reads TGTGCCAGCAGTGATAAAGAAAAGGCGTACAATGAGCAGTTCTTC. It translates to CASSDKEKAYNEQFF.

The CDR3 region is CASSYSTGPGGYTF. CDR3 DNA: TGTGCCAGCAGTTACTCTACGGGGCCGGGCGGCTACACCTTC. This sequence joins TRBV6-6 and TRBJ1-2, with D possibly TRBD1 on 5 matching bases. Trimming shortened V by 0 bases and J by 8 bases, and 13 bases separated the two germline ends. Germline CDR1 is MNHNY and CDR2 is SVGAGI (reference sequence). The CDR3 totals 14 residues.

This sequence joins TRBV9 and TRBJ2-6; D is unclear. Germline V gene sequence: CDR1 SGDLS, CDR2 YYNGEE. V lost 0 bases and J 7 bases, leaving 11 bases between the germline ends. The CDR3 covers 15 residues. CDR3 nucleotide sequence: TGTGCCAGCAGCGTAGGCGGCCCGGTTGCCAACGTCCTGACTTTC. The encoded protein is CASSVGGPVANVLTF.

This chain uses TRBV19 with TRBJ1-6; D gene ambiguous. The CDR3 totals 19 residues. Deletions cut 6 bases from V and 0 bases from J, with 21 bases between. Looked up from germline, CDR1 is LNHDA and CDR2 is SQIVND (reference sequence). The CDR3 loop is CASSLGRPELSSYNSPLHF. The CDR3 DNA is TGTGCCAGTAGCCTCGGACGGCCTGAACTGAGCTCCTATAATTCACCCCTCCACTTT.

This chain connects TRBV6-5 to TRBJ2-1; 10 positions match TRBD2. CDR3 length: 14 amino acids. Germline V gene lookup returns CDR1 MNHEY and CDR2 SVGAGI. V shed 7 bases and J 6 bases; nucleotides not matched to a gene: 6. The CDR3 sequence: CASIRLAGSNEQFF. The DNA for the CDR3 is TGTGCCAGCATCCGACTAGCGGGCTCCAATGAGCAGTTCTTC.

The chain uses TRBV2 and TRBJ2-3; 7 bases line up with TRBD1. CDR1 is SNHLY, CDR2 FYNNEI, per germline. The CDR3 length is 16 residues. The V gene end was trimmed by 7 bases and the J gene end by 0 bases; junction bases not matched to a gene: 10. The CDR3 reads CASNQQGRTSTDTQYF. CDR3 DNA sequence: TGTGCCAGCAACCAACAGGGGCGGACTAGCACAGATACGCAGTATTTT.

The V call is TRBV9, the J call TRBJ1-1; D ambiguous. The CDR3 consists of 14 residues. Germline values: CDR1 SGDLS, CDR2 YYNGEE. The V end lost 3 bases, the J end lost 2 bases, and 11 bases lay between the germline ends. The CDR3 DNA is TGTGCCAGCAGCGCCGTTCCGCCCAACACTGAAGCTTTCTTT. Its protein product is CASSAVPPNTEAFF.

The chain uses TRBV6-5 and TRBJ1-3; unclear D gene. The V end was cut by 5 bases, the J end by 7 bases, with 12 bases between. The CDR3 is made up of 13 amino acids. Germline CDR1 reads MNHEY; CDR2 reads SVGAGI. In DNA, the CDR3 is TGTGCCAGCAGTCGCCTTGGGAGTAACACCATATATTTT. Translated, it gives CASSRLGSNTIYF.

The chain carries TRBV5-1 and TRBJ2-2; no clear D. The ends were cut back, 4 bases at V and 1 base at J, with 5 bases in the middle. The germline V gene has CDR1 SGHRS and CDR2 YFSETQ. This CDR3 has 13 residues. In nucleotides, the CDR3 is TGCGCCAGCAGCGAGTGGAACACCGGGGAGCTGTTTTTT. Translating gives CASSEWNTGELFF.

This clone was seen a handful of times. The chain recombines TRBV7-9 with TRBJ1-2, with D perhaps matching TRBD1 (5 bases). CDR3 size: 13 residues. Germline loops: CDR1 SEHNR, CDR2 FQNEAQ (reference sequence). V was clipped by 4 bases and J by 1 base, with 7 bases between them. CDR3 nucleotides: TGTGCCAGCAGCTGGGGGTTTAACTATGGCTACACCTTC. Encoded protein: CASSWGFNYGYTF.

The chain is built from TRBV2 and TRBJ2-6, with D tentatively TRBD1 or TRBD2 (5 bases each). V was pared by 2 bases and J by 0 bases, with 14 bases between. This CDR3 spans 18 amino acids. Germline V lookup: CDR1 SNHLY, CDR2 FYNNEI. The CDR3 is CASSEPKGRGSGANVLTF. The CDR3 DNA reads TGTGCCAGCAGTGAACCCAAGGGACGTGGCTCTGGGGCCAACGTCCTGACTTTC.

This chain joins TRBV27 and TRBJ1-6; 7 bases match TRBD1. The CDR3 has 16 amino acids. Germline CDR1 reads MNHEY; CDR2 reads SMNVEV (reference sequence). V lost 5 bases and J lost 7; bases outside the gene matches: 11. The CDR3 nucleotides read TGTGCCAGCAGTGGGAACACAGGGGTTCAGAATTCACCCCTCCACTTT. Amino acids: CASSGNTGVQNSPLHF.